This paragraph reports one T cell receptor beta chain. The assay used deep level. The DNA input per sorted-subset replicate PCR was roughly 180 ng, corresponding to 32,000 or so T cell genomes. Method: immunoSEQ multiplex PCR; TCRdb's copy keeps in-frame clones and lacks some. The sample consists of some 630,000 clones, 60% to 80% of them appearing once. The sample comes from a study of shared clonotypes between healthy human individuals. In the study overall: Contributing individuals were a couple of females and three males aged 18 to 49.

Adult donors, all healthy and HIV-negative, had no recent acute infections or vaccinations. This receptor was taken from a woman aged 25 to 39 in good health. The sequencing input was memory CD4+ T cells sorted from blood. This sample's subset: CD45RA-negative fraction.

CDR3 nucleotide sequence: TGTGCCAGCAGTGAACAGCCCGATCAGCCCCAGCATTTT. Its translation: CASSEQPDQPQHF. The genes are TRBV6-1 and TRBJ1-5; D is unresolved. Trimming removed 2 bases from V and 5 bases from J, with 7 bases in between. The germline V gene encodes CDR1 MNHNS and CDR2 SASEGT. The CDR3 covers 13 residues.